This T cell receptor beta chain was sequenced for a study of control samples from healthy donors and cancer patients. Clones were sequenced by immunoSEQ multiplex PCR, and TCRdb holds only the in-frame ones, with some missing. The table lists 85,000 to 95,000 clones, approximately 93% of them singletons. Sample: blood. This sequence originates from a woman aged 30 to 39 in good health.

The CDR3 is CASSLVGTGNEKLFF. The CDR3 nucleotides read TGCGCCAGCAGCTTGGTGGGGACGGGTAATGAAAAACTGTTTTTT. The gene calls are TRBV5-1 and TRBJ1-4; D possibly corresponds to TRBD1 (5 bases). This CDR3 has 15 residues. CDR1 is SGHRS, CDR2 YFSETQ, per germline. V was cut by 0 bases and J by 4 bases, with 10 bases left in between.